The T cell receptor beta chain described here comes from a study of OX40 agonist ivuxolimab in advanced cancers. Study overall: The drug used for patients, ivuxolimab, was an agonistic anti-OX40 (CD134) antibody. About 44% of patients had received prior checkpoint inhibitor therapy. Study-wide points: Relatively little clonal expansion, among the lowest observed, appeared in partial responders at 0.1-3.0 mg/kg. At 0.1 to 3.0 mg/kg and by week 6, clonal expansion occurred in CD4+ and CD8+ blood T cells.

Germline V gene lookup returns CDR1 SGHTA and CDR2 FQGTGA. Trimming removed 0 bases at V and 2 bases at J, with 10 bases between. The length of the CDR3 is 16 residues. This clone was detected only once. Its target is not known. Data came from immunoSEQ multiplex PCR; TCRdb stores just in-frame clones and leaves some out. The data show 70,000 or so clones, with 65% to 85% seen just once and roughly 0.8% held by the top ten. The source is an adult with an advanced solid tumor such as melanoma, head and neck, liver or kidney cancer. The sample in question was CD4+ or CD8+ T cells sorted from blood, obtained in a trial of the OX40 agonist ivuxolimab. This chain joins TRBV7-3 and TRBJ2-2; a possible D gene is TRBD1 (6 bases). CDR3 loop: CASSLTVTGNTGELFF. The CDR3 bases are TGTGCCAGCAGCTTAACTGTGACAGGAAACACCGGGGAGCTGTTTTTT.